This note documents a single T cell receptor (beta chain) sequence. No cognate antigen has been identified for it. No much larger clone is present one base from it, and per-base qualities are unavailable. This sample was taken from a study of cytomegalovirus exposure and HLA in healthy donors (dated by TCRdb to between 2016 and 2019). As for the study more broadly: An earlier analysis of some 600 of the donors reported over 250 Gb of sequence data and around 100 million unique TCR beta sequences obtained from some 200 million T cells. The study used immunosequencing to profile the T cell repertoires of approximately 630 subjects and linked those repertoires to cytomegalovirus serostatus. Donor age, sex, ethnicity and CMV serostatus were compiled together with the repertoire data. To study patterns of TCR occurrence, a later analysis re-analyzed previously published TCR beta repertoires from 600 to 750 donors and added high-resolution HLA genotyping. HLA typing covered class I and class II loci at four-digit resolution. The study aimed to test whether signatures of past pathogen exposure could be identified by cataloging public T cell receptors. Among some 410 genotyped donors of the cohort, an average of roughly 240,000 unique TCR beta nucleotide sequences were sequenced per donor, 15% to 20% of them non-productive. An earlier analysis of roughly 580 of the donors used high-throughput TCR beta sequencing to judge whether each TCR beta V gene segment behaved as functional or pseudogenic. Every repertoire in the discovery cohort had been generated on one and the same sequencing platform. An early release that covered about 600 HLA-typed donors contained 250 to 350 gigabases of sequencing data and 75 million to 100 million unique TCR sequences. Rather than using new phenotypic data, the later analysis identified candidate immune exposures from TCR beta sequences and from how often those sequences occurred across donors. In a later genetic analysis, genome-wide SNP genotypes for about three fifths of the roughly 670 donors were used, and that subset was treated as a discovery cohort. Along with the approximately 700-subject first cohort, a separate validation cohort of over a hundred different subjects was used. Of the approximately 370 genotyped donors, 65% to 90% were placed in the genetic ancestry cluster associated with self-reported Caucasian donors. Roughly 5 DR-DQ haplotypes were handled as single units for association and clustering because linkage in the cohort was strong. To predict cytomegalovirus infection status, the study brought together high-throughput TCR immunosequencing, statistical association of individual TCRs with disease status, and machine learning. Typing coverage varied by locus: 629-630 donors for A, B, C, DRB1 and DQB1; more than 500 for DQA1; approximately 610 for DPA1; 450 to 480 for DPB1.

Overall study outcomes, separate from this receptor: A total of fewer than 200 TCR beta chains were listed by the study as associated with cytomegalovirus. A later analysis found that most CMV-associated TCR beta chains appeared HLA-restricted, with HLA associations seemingly driven largely by CMV exposure. In a later genetic analysis, fewer N-insertions in productive TCRs were reported among donors in an Asian-associated ancestry cluster than the 666-donor mean. It was suggested by the authors that the approach could potentially be generalized to other disease states and immunological phenotypes. A further reported finding was that TCR beta sequences accurately predicted the HLA-A and HLA-B alleles for most subjects in the first cohort. A later analysis found that TCR association rates varied across HLA loci, with DRB1 alleles showing the most associated TCRs and HLA-C alleles the fewest. The presence/absence analyses assumed that sequencing depth was roughly uniform across donors, and that assumption may not be true. This cohort had only TCR beta chains sequenced, and the lack of alpha or paired-chain data limited which features could be detected. Linkage disequilibrium might explain the correlated functional status among segregating V segments, but an unknown experimental factor could not be excluded. Assigning TCR associations to individual alleles was difficult when HLA alleles, especially DR and DQ, strongly co-occurred. A cluster of highly shared sequence variants was judged likely to represent a technical artifact of the sequencing pipeline. An association between a missense DCLRE1C variant and V-gene and J-gene trimming of TCR beta chains was found in a later genetic analysis and replicated in an independent cohort. A later analysis found that HLA-associated TCR beta chains were more clonally expanded and had lower generation probabilities than equally common non-associated chains. Because HLA typing was unavailable for some donors at each locus, only the typed subset was used in association tests. Most TCR sequences were seen in very few donors, while some public TCRs were found in many individuals. Specific HLA alleles were associated with 15,000 to 20,000 TCR beta sequences at a false discovery rate of 0.05 in a later analysis. In an earlier analysis of more than 450 of the donors, most TCR beta V segments were observed in productive rearrangements about 87% or about 30% of the time, broadly matching IMGT annotations. Cytomegalovirus status was reported to be diagnosed by the classifier with high specificity and sensitivity in both the original and validation cohorts. Three of the identified cytomegalovirus-associated TCR beta chains were confirmed in vitro to be specific for cytomegalovirus antigens. Immune exposure information for the cohort was limited to CMV serostatus. In a later analysis, several top co-occurrence clusters were reported to appear linked to parvovirus B19, influenza, CMV and Epstein-Barr virus. The earlier analysis of fewer than 750 of the donors excluded over 15 rarely observed V segments, including chromosome 9 orphons, because counts were too low. Because the 87-base-pair reads could not distinguish some IMGT-functional V segments, including TRBV6-2 and TRBV6-3, those segments were excluded.

The library was built by means of the immunoSEQ multiplex PCR assay. For the multiplex PCR, a mixture combining 60 forward primers for TCR Vbeta segments and 13 reverse primers for TCR Jbeta segments was used. Amplification of the CDR3 region of rearranged TCR beta genes was performed with a multiplex PCR assay on genomic DNA. Amplified TCR beta libraries were sequenced as 87-base-pair reads on the Illumina HiSeq System. On the study's bioinformatics: A later analysis counted approximately 76 million unique TCR beta chains across the approximately 700 repertoires, and 10 million to 11 million of these chains were shared by at least two donors. Raw reads were error-corrected and collapsed into unique sequences with a nearest-neighbor algorithm that merged closely related sequences to remove PCR and sequencing errors. To assign V, D and J gene segments, CDR3 sequences were aligned to IMGT reference sequences. Each retained sequence needed at least a six-nucleotide match to both a V gene segment and a J gene segment. A rearrangement counted as productive if the CDR3 had no stop codons and remained in frame with V and J, and every other rearrangement counted as non-productive. CDR3 was defined according to IMGT convention as the region running from the second conserved V-encoded cysteine to the conserved J-encoded phenylalanine. The earlier analysis of about 570 of the donors excluded any sequence lacking an unambiguous match to a single V gene segment. In an earlier analysis of 500 to 750 of the donors, V segments were called functional above 56.7% productive rearrangements and were called segregating when the between-donor standard deviation exceeded 5%. A statistical classification framework was built for diagnosing cytomegalovirus status from the catalog of TCR beta chain sequences. V and J gene assignment, in a later analysis, came from comparing TCR nucleotide sequences with IMGT/GENE-DB human TR gene sequences. The TCRdist pipeline was used in a later analysis to assign CDR3 sequences and most-parsimonious VDJ recombination scenarios. A later analysis defined each TCR beta chain by its CDR3 amino acid sequence plus V-gene family, and excluded reads lacking a unique V-gene family. As a way to deal with suspected cross-contamination and a sequencing artifact, a later analysis dropped 500 to 700 nucleotide sequences that were highly shared and had low generation probability. In a later analysis, a clonal expansion index was calculated for each public chain from normalized within-repertoire ranks of inferred template counts. In a later analysis, generation probabilities were computed using a VDJ recombination model fitted to out-of-frame rearrangements, and the results were checked against IGoR. Hypergeometric tests were used in a later analysis to score TCR-TCR, TCR-HLA and TCR-CMV co-occurrence, with a repertoire-size bias correction applied to the TCR pairs. To estimate false discovery rates, a later analysis permuted the HLA or CMV assignments 20 times. A later analysis grouped co-occurring TCRs with DBSCAN, adding TCRdist sequence similarity when clustering within HLA-allele-positive subsets. Repertoires with fewer than 30,000 or more than 120,000 public chains were left out of co-occurrence clustering, as were about 5 repertoires with anomalous nucleotide sharing. TCRdb carries this immuneACCESS record with in-frame sequences only. Its versions omit some clonotypes, under half of them owing to an unresolved V gene in the studies checked, with the rest unexplained. V and J calls and clone size are as listed in that table; D and trimming were resolved from the DNA. This sample lists more than 150,000 clones; less than 85% were detected once. Jointly, the top ten make up around 6.6% of the sample.

The germline V gene yields SGHTA for CDR1 and FQGNSA for CDR2. The germline ends are 18 bases apart after V is trimmed by 0 bases and J by 7 bases. The CDR3 starts with the cysteine, ends with the phenylalanine, and has 16 residues. CDR3 DNA only is kept here, 48 bases in frame from base 1. In total, over 600 healthy bone marrow donors made up the cohort. Cohort members were all nominally healthy when sampled, although unrecorded immune exposures were likely present. The donor tested CMV seropositive, placing the donor among the 289 seropositive members of the cohort. A peripheral blood sample was collected from each donor, and TCR beta sequencing was performed on peripheral blood mononuclear cells. Genomic DNA extraction from the blood cell samples was performed with the Qiagen DNeasy Blood Extraction Kit.

The TCR comes from a woman in her forties or fifties in good health and CMV-seropositive. The material sequenced was PBMCs. The rearranged chain carries TRBV7-2 and TRBJ1-2; D gene: possibly TRBD1, on 5 matching bases. The nucleotide sequence reads TGTGCCAGCAGCTTAGCGACGGGCAGGGAAGTGGGTGGCTACACCTTC. This translates into CASSLATGREVGGYTF.